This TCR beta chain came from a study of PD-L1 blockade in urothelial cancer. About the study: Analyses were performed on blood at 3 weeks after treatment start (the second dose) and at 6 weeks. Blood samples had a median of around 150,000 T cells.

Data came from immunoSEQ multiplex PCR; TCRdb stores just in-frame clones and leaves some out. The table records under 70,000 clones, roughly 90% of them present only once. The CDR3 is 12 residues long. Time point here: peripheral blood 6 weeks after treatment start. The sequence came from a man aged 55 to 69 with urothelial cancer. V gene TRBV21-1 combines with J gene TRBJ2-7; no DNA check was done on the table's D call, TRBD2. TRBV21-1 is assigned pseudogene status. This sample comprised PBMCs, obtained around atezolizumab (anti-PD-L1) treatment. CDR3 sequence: CASSKSTREQYF. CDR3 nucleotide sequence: TGTGCCAGCAGCAAAAGTACGAGGGAGCAGTACTTC.